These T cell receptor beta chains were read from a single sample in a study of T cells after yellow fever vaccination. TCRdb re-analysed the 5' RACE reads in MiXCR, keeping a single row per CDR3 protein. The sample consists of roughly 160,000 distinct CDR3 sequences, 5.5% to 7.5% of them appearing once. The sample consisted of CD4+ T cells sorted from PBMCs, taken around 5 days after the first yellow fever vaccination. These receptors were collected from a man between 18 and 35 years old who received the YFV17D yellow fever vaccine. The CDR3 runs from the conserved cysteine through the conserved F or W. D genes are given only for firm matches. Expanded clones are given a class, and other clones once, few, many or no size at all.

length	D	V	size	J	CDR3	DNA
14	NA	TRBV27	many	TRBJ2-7	CASSPFRAAYEQYF	TGTGCCAGCAGTCCCTTTCGAGCAGCCTACGAGCAGTACTTC
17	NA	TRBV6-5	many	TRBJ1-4	CASSRGGPSATNEKLFF	TGTGCCAGCAGCCGCGGGGGGCCATCCGCAACTAATGAAAAACTGTTTTTT
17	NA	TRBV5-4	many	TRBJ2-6	CASSWNGRASGANVLTF	TGTGCCAGCAGCTGGAATGGACGGGCCTCTGGGGCCAACGTCCTGACTTTC
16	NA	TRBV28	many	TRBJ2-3	CASRSVGRPITDTQYF	TGTGCCAGCAGGTCCGTAGGGCGCCCGATAACAGATACGCAGTATTTT
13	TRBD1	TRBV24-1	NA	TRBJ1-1	CATSPGQGTEAFF	TGTGCCACCAGTCCGGGACAGGGCACTGAAGCTTTCTTT
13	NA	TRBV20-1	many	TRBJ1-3	CSALSHSGNTIYF	TGCAGTGCTCTCAGTCATTCTGGAAACACCATATATTTT
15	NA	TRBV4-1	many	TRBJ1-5	CASSLQGLWNQPQHF	TGCGCCAGCAGCCTTCAGGGGCTGTGGAATCAGCCCCAGCATTTT
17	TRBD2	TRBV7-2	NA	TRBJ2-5	CASSSSSSGGGRETQYF	TGTGCCAGCAGCTCCTCCTCTAGCGGGGGGGGTCGGGAGACCCAGTACTTC
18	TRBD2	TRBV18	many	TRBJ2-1	CASSPPTSLAGGGNEQFF	TGTGCCAGCTCACCACCCACCTCCCTAGCGGGGGGTGGTAATGAGCAGTTCTTC
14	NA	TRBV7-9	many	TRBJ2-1	CASSPRAGKGEQFF	TGTGCCAGCAGCCCAAGGGCAGGGAAGGGTGAGCAGTTCTTC